Listed below are T cell receptor beta chains from one sample, sequenced in a study of blood T cell repertoires in COVID-19. Sequencing was performed with immunoSEQ multiplex PCR; in TCRdb, only in-frame clones are kept and a portion is missing. Of around 150,000 clones listed, around 85% are singletons. Specimen: peripheral blood. All receptors come from a man in his 60s with acute or convalescent COVID-19. The CDR3 runs from the conserved cysteine through the conserved F or W. A D gene is named only where the DNA matches it firmly. The listing skips clone size in some rows; elsewhere it reads once, few, many or a size class.

j_call	d_call	clone_size	v_call	cdr3_aa	cdr3_nt
TRBJ1-6	NA	NA	TRBV27	CASSSNPYLGARSPLHF	TGTGCCAGCAGTTCGAATCCATACTTGGGGGCCCGGTCACCCCTCCACTTT
TRBJ1-4	NA	NA	TRBV9	CASSPHQWTEASEKLFF	TGTGCCAGCAGCCCACACCAATGGACAGAGGCCTCTGAAAAACTGTTTTTT
TRBJ1-1	TRBD1	NA	TRBV5-1	CASSSQGQVDEAFF	TGCGCCAGCAGCTCACAGGGACAGGTGGATGAAGCTTTCTTT
TRBJ2-1	TRBD2	NA	TRBV19	CASSSLTSGSSYNEQFF	TGTGCCAGTAGTTCCCTGACTAGCGGGAGCTCCTACAATGAGCAGTTCTTC
TRBJ2-7	NA	NA	TRBV6-5	CASSRTVNYEQYF	TGTGCCAGCAGTAGGACAGTTAACTACGAGCAGTACTTC
TRBJ1-4	TRBD1	once	TRBV24-1	CATSDPRRTGGEKLFF	TGTGCCACCAGTGATCCCCGTCGGACAGGGGGAGAAAAACTGTTTTTT
TRBJ2-3	NA	NA	TRBV5-1	CASSLLEGGPRDTQYF	TGCGCCAGCAGCTTACTAGAGGGTGGGCCCAGAGATACGCAGTATTTT
TRBJ1-2	NA	NA	TRBV29-1	CSVEWTAHYGYTF	TGCAGCGTTGAGTGGACTGCACACTATGGCTACACCTTC
TRBJ1-2	NA	few	TRBV5-8	CASSWGVIGYTF	TGTGCCAGCAGCTGGGGGGTTATAGGCTACACCTTC
TRBJ1-4	TRBD1	NA	TRBV9	CASSARQGNWEKLFF	TGTGCCAGCAGCGCTCGACAGGGCAATTGGGAAAAACTGTTTTTT
TRBJ1-2	TRBD1	NA	TRBV5-5	CASSPGTGYGYTF	TGTGCCAGCAGCCCCGGGACAGGGTATGGCTACACCTTC
TRBJ2-7	NA	few	TRBV4-1	CASSLRGFASSYEQYF	TGCGCCAGCAGCCTTCGGGGGTTCGCGAGCTCCTACGAGCAGTACTTC
TRBJ1-6	NA	NA	TRBV5-1	CASSLEARDIYNSPLHF	TGCGCCAGCAGCTTGGAGGCCAGGGACATCTATAATTCACCCCTCCACTTT
TRBJ2-7	TRBD1	NA	TRBV5-4	CASGTVGTGSPTDGEQYF	TGTGCCAGCGGAACCGTCGGGACAGGGTCTCCTACGGATGGCGAGCAGTACTTC
TRBJ1-2	TRBD1	NA	TRBV11-2	CASSLTGGWNYGYTF	TGTGCCAGCAGCTTAACAGGGGGCTGGAACTATGGCTACACCTTC
TRBJ1-1	NA	once	TRBV2	CARAASGARNTEAFF	TGTGCCAGGGCGGCGTCAGGGGCCAGGAACACTGAAGCTTTCTTT
TRBJ2-7	TRBD2	NA	TRBV5-1	CASRALSGISYEQYF	TGCGCCAGCAGGGCTTTAAGCGGGATTTCCTACGAGCAGTACTTC
TRBJ1-1	NA	NA	TRBV10-3	CAITAGMNTEAFF	TGTGCCATCACCGCAGGGATGAACACTGAAGCTTTCTTT
TRBJ1-1	TRBD1	NA	TRBV30	CAWSRDSGKDEAFF	TGTGCCTGGTCCCGGGACAGCGGAAAGGACGAAGCTTTCTTT
TRBJ1-5	NA	NA	TRBV28	CASRNRVPNQPQHF	TGTGCCAGCAGAAACAGGGTCCCCAATCAGCCCCAGCATTTT
TRBJ1-1	TRBD1	once	TRBV7-3	CASKEGTGNTEAFF	TGTGCCAGCAAGGAAGGGACAGGGAACACTGAAGCTTTCTTT
TRBJ2-5	NA	NA	TRBV29-1	CSVERSEAGAQYF	TGCAGCGTTGAAAGGTCAGAGGCCGGGGCCCAGTACTTC
TRBJ2-1	NA	NA	TRBV5-3	CARSPASFGYNEQFF	TGTGCCAGAAGCCCTGCTAGCTTCGGCTACAATGAGCAGTTCTTC
TRBJ2-7	TRBD1	NA	TRBV28	CASRTKLDRGTYEQYF	TGTGCCAGCAGAACTAAACTCGACAGGGGGACCTACGAGCAGTACTTC
TRBJ2-7	NA	NA	TRBV28	CASSLVSYEQYF	TGTGCCAGCAGTTTAGTCAGCTACGAGCAGTACTTC
TRBJ2-2	NA	NA	TRBV2	CASSRLGGNTGELFF	TGTGCCAGCAGTCGACTAGGAGGGAACACCGGGGAGCTGTTTTTT
TRBJ1-3	NA	NA	TRBV28	CASSIVSGNTIYF	TGTGCCAGCAGCATAGTCTCTGGAAACACCATATATTTT
TRBJ2-3	TRBD2	NA	TRBV14	CASSYQREAQYF	TGTGCCAGCAGCTATCAGCGGGAGGCGCAGTATTTT
TRBJ1-1	NA	NA	TRBV5-4	CASSKKQGNTEAFF	TGTGCCAGCAGCAAAAAACAGGGGAACACTGAAGCTTTCTTT
TRBJ2-1	TRBD1	NA	TRBV3-1/TRBV3-2	CASRHRDRGGDEQFF	TGTGCCAGCAGACATAGGGACAGGGGAGGCGATGAGCAGTTCTTC
TRBJ2-2	TRBD1	NA	TRBV27	CASSYRDRAGTGELFF	TGTGCCAGCAGTTACCGGGACAGGGCCGGCACCGGGGAGCTGTTTTTT
TRBJ1-5	NA	NA	TRBV5-1	CASSLESLNQPQHF	TGCGCCAGCAGCTTGGAATCCCTCAATCAGCCCCAGCATTTT
TRBJ1-4	NA	NA	TRBV15	CATGGGNEKLFF	TGTGCCACCGGGGGGGGCAATGAAAAACTGTTTTTT
TRBJ2-1	TRBD2	NA	TRBV7-2	CASSSLAGAVHNEQFF	TGTGCCAGCAGCTCGTTAGCGGGAGCAGTCCACAATGAGCAGTTCTTC
TRBJ2-7	NA	NA	TRBV21-1	CASSNSDRVHEQYF	TGTGCCAGCAGCAACTCGGACAGGGTCCACGAGCAGTACTTC
TRBJ2-3	TRBD2	NA	TRBV29-1	CSVTGTSGRGGRTDTQYF	TGCAGCGTTACCGGGACTAGCGGCCGAGGGGGACGCACAGATACGCAGTATTTT
TRBJ2-3	TRBD1	NA	TRBV7-9	CASSLGQGVTDTQYF	TGTGCCAGCAGCTTAGGACAGGGGGTTACAGATACGCAGTATTTT
TRBJ2-3	TRBD1	NA	TRBV9	CASSAGTGGGDTQYF	TGTGCCAGCAGCGCTGGGACAGGGGGCGGAGATACGCAGTATTTT
TRBJ1-2	NA	NA	TRBV7-3	CASSPRGGDGYTF	TGTGCCAGCAGCCCACGGGGAGGGGATGGCTACACCTTC
TRBJ1-1	NA	once	TRBV7-8	CASSLGQNTEAFF	TGTGCCAGCAGCTTAGGGCAGAACACTGAAGCTTTCTTT
TRBJ1-1	TRBD1	NA	TRBV27	CASSVTWTGIYTEAFF	TGTGCCAGCAGCGTCACTTGGACAGGGATATACACTGAAGCTTTCTTT
TRBJ1-2	NA	few	TRBV7-3	CASSPLGRDYGYTF	TGTGCCAGCAGCCCTTTGGGCCGAGACTATGGCTACACCTTC
TRBJ2-1	TRBD2	few	TRBV2	CASTSFAGVTNEQFF	TGTGCCAGCACCTCCTTCGCGGGAGTGACTAATGAGCAGTTCTTC
TRBJ2-2	TRBD2	NA	TRBV11-3	CASSPRAGGGTGELFF	TGTGCCAGCAGCCCCAGAGCGGGAGGGGGCACCGGGGAGCTGTTTTTT
TRBJ2-3	NA	NA	TRBV7-3	CASSRLHGEFGADTQYF	TGTGCCAGCAGCCGACTCCACGGGGAGTTCGGTGCAGATACGCAGTATTTT
TRBJ2-2	TRBD1	NA	TRBV5-1	CASSPTGGNTGELFF	TGCGCCAGCAGCCCGACAGGGGGCAACACCGGGGAGCTGTTTTTT